The source of this TCR beta chain is a study of CD8 T cells in Susac syndrome. Study findings and constraints: Regarding the TCR sequencing and HLA analysis, the study admitted that a relatively small number of individuals were involved.

From blood CD8+ and CD4+ T cells, the TCR beta chain was sequenced. Stable or active relapsing-remitting multiple sclerosis, untreated and meeting revised McDonald criteria, defined the controls. cDNA came from about 0.5 to 1 ug RNA primed by random hexamers. TCRdb used MiXCR to reprocess the immunoSEQ multiplex PCR reads, holding one entry per CDR3 protein. The sample records about 160,000 distinct CDR3 sequences, approximately 95% being singletons. V was clipped by 6 bases and J by 11 bases, with 25 bases between them. The CDR3 sequence is 15 residues long. CDR1 and CDR2 from the germline V gene are MNHEY and SMNVEV (reference sequence). With regard to this clonotype: Its specificity is unknown.

This sequence was found in a human donor with multiple sclerosis. The sample comprised CD4+ T cells from PBMCs. The chain combines TRBV27 with TRBJ1-1; possible D gene TRBD1, 6 bases. CDR3 DNA sequence: TGTGCCAGCAGGACCTTGCAGGGGATCATGGGATCGGCTTTCTTT. Translation gives CASRTLQGIMGSAFF.